This T cell receptor beta chain was found in a study of cytomegalovirus exposure and HLA in healthy donors. The CDR3 runs to 18 residues. The ends were cut back, 4 bases at V and 2 bases at J, with 20 bases in the middle. Germline V gene sequence: CDR1 LNHDA, CDR2 SQIVND (reference sequence). A multiplex PCR was run with 60 Vbeta primers and 13 Jbeta primers. Here immunoSEQ multiplex PCR was the method, and the copy in TCRdb shows in-frame clones only, minus some. This table lists roughly 80,000 clones. Remarks on this clone: Its antigen is still unknown.

Overall study results and limits: With further analysis later on, most CMV-associated TCR beta chains appeared HLA-restricted.

Sequencing was carried out using PBMCs. This TCR derives from a girl aged 5-17 years in good health and CMV-seropositive. The chain is built from TRBV19 and TRBJ2-2; D is perhaps TRBD2 (7 bases). The CDR3, as DNA: TGTGCCAGTAGTACAGAGGGGGGGTGGGGGCCAAACACCGGGGAGCTGTTTTTT. Translated, it gives CASSTEGGWGPNTGELFF.